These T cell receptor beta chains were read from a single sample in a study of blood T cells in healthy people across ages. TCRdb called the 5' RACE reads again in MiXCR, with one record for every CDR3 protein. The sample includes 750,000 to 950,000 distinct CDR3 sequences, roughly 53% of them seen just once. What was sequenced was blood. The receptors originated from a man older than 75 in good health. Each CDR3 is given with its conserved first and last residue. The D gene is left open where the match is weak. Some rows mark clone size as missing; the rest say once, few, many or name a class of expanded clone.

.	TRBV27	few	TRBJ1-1	TGTGCCAGCAGTTTCGTCCAGAACACTGAAGCTTTCTTT	CASSFVQNTEAFF
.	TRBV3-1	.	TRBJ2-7	TGTGCCAGCAGCCAAGATCCCACGGGCTACGAGCAGTACTTC	CASSQDPTGYEQYF
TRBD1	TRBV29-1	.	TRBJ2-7	TGCAGCGGATCCGGGACAGGGCAGTACGAGCAGTACTTC	CSGSGTGQYEQYF
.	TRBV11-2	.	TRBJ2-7	TGTGCCAGCAGGCCTACAGGGAGGGAGACCCTGTACTTC	CASRPTGRETLYF
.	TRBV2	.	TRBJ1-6	TGTGCCAGCTACGTGGGGCGACAGAATTCACCCCTCCACTTT	CASYVGRQNSPLHF
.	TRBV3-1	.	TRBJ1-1	TGTGCCAGCAGCCAAGTTCCAGGGGTGAACACTGAAGCTTTCTTT	CASSQVPGVNTEAFF
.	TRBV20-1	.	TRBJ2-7	TGCAGTGCTAGAGACCCCAGGGACGTTTACGAGCAGTACTTC	CSARDPRDVYEQYF
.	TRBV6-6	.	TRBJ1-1	TGTGCCAGCACCCTCGGACTGAACGAAGCTTTCTTT	CASTLGLNEAFF
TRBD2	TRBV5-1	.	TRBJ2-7	TGCGCCAGCAGCTTGGGTTCGCGGGAGTACGAGCAGTACTTC	CASSLGSREYEQYF
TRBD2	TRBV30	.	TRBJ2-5	TGTGCCTGGAGTGTAAAGCGGGAGGGCCGGACCCAGTACTTC	CAWSVKREGRTQYF
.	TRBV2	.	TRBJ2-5	TGTGCCACCGCTCGAAGAAACCAAGAGACCCAGTACTTC	CATARRNQETQYF
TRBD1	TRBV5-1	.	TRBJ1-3	TGCGCCAGCAGCCCCGGGACAGGGGATGGAAACACCATATATTTT	CASSPGTGDGNTIYF
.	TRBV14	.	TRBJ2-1	TGTGCCAGCAGCCGGGACCTAGGGGTACTAGCTGAGGAGTTCTTC	CASSRDLGVLAEEFF
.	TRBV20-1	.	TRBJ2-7	TGCAGTGCTCCAGGGACACCAACTAACTACGAGCAGTACTTC	CSAPGTPTNYEQYF
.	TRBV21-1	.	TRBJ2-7	TGTGCCGCCCGGGACAGGGCTTCCTACGAGCAGTACTTC	CAARDRASYEQYF
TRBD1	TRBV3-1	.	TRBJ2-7	TGTGCCAGCAGCCCCTGGGACAGGGGCGAGCAGTACTTC	CASSPWDRGEQYF
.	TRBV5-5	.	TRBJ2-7	TGTGCCAGCAGCTTCGTTGCGGGTAGGGGTGAATACGAGCAGTACTTC	CASSFVAGRGEYEQYF
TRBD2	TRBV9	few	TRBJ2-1	TGTGCCAGCAGCGGGGGACTAGCGGGAGTTTACAATGAGCAGTTCTTC	CASSGGLAGVYNEQFF
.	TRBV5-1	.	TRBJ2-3	TGCGCCAGTAGCTTGGGGGAGGCCGGCGCAGATACGCAGTATTTT	CASSLGEAGADTQYF
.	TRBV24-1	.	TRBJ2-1	TGTGCCACCAGTGGCATCTCCTACAATGAGCAGTTCTTC	CATSGISYNEQFF
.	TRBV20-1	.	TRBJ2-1	TGCAGTGTGATTAGCTCCTACAATGAGCAGTTCTTC	CSVISSYNEQFF
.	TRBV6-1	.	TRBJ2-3	TGTGCCAGCAGTGAACCTGGCCGGGCAGATACGCAGTATTTT	CASSEPGRADTQYF
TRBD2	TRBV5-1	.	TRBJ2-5	TGCGCCAGCAGCATGCCGGGACTAGCGGTACAAGAGACCCAGTACTTC	CASSMPGLAVQETQYF
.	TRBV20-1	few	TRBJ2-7	TGCAGTGCTAGAGCCCCCGCTGAAAGCTACGAGCAGTACTTC	CSARAPAESYEQYF
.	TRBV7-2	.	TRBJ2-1	TGTGCCAGCAGCCCCCAGAGAGGTGGGAATGAGCAGTTCTTC	CASSPQRGGNEQFF
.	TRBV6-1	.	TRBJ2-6	TGTGCCAGCAGTCTCAGGGGACGCTCTGGGGCCAACGTCCTGACTTTC	CASSLRGRSGANVLTF
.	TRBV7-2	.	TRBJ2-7	TGTGCCAGCAGCCCACCCGGGACATCCCCCCGCGAGCAGTACTTC	CASSPPGTSPREQYF
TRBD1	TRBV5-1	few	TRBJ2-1	TGCGCCAGCAGCTTCAACAGGGGCAATGAGCAGTTCTTC	CASSFNRGNEQFF
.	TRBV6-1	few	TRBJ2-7	TGTGCCAGCAGTAGAGGGAACTACGAGCAGTACTTC	CASSRGNYEQYF
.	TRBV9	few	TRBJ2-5	TGTGCCAGCAGCCCGGACGGTGTGGGGCAGCAGTACTTC	CASSPDGVGQQYF
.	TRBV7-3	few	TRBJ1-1	TGTGCCAGCAGCTTACAGGGATTCTACGCTGAAGCTTTCTTT	CASSLQGFYAEAFF
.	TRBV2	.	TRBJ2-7	TGTGCCAGCAGCGCCTGGACCCCTAGCTACGAGCAGTACTTC	CASSAWTPSYEQYF
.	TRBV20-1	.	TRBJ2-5	TGCAGCGGGGCGCCGCTCTCATCAAACAAGTACCAAGAGACCCAGTACTTC	CSGAPLSSNKYQETQYF
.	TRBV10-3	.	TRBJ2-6	TGTGCCATCAGTGCGGCCGGGACGCTAAGATCGGGGGCCAACGTCCTGACTTTC	CAISAAGTLRSGANVLTF
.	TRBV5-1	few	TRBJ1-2	TGCGCCAGCAGCTTCTTCCGGACGGGAGACTATGGCTACACCTTC	CASSFFRTGDYGYTF